These 10 T cell receptor beta chains originate from one sample sequenced in a study of T cell responses to AZD1222 COVID-19 vaccine. Only in-frame clones appear in the TCRdb table, and some are missing; sequencing was by immunoSEQ multiplex PCR. The table shows 95,000 to 150,000 clones, with about 90% occurring only once. Here the sequenced sample was peripheral blood, taken on day 0 of AZD1222 vaccination. Source of these receptors: an adult in good health.

This chain connects TRBV7-9 to TRBJ2-6; D is undetermined. Germline-derived CDR1 and CDR2 are SEHNR and FQNEAQ (reference sequence). This CDR3 has 17 amino acids. V lost 1 base, J lost 1 base, and 11 bases lay in between. CDR3 DNA: TGTGCCAGCAGCTTAGGGGCCAGTTGGTCTGGGGCCAACGTCCTGACTTTC. This translates into CASSLGASWSGANVLTF.

The V gene is TRBV6-5, the J gene TRBJ1-5; no clear D gene. Trimming stripped 5 bases from V and 7 bases from J, with 12 bases between. The CDR3 contains 13 residues. Per the germline V gene, CDR1 is MNHEY and CDR2 is SVGAGI. CDR3 sequence reads: CASSPDLNQPQHF. The CDR3 bases are TGTGCCAGCAGTCCGGATCTAAACCAGCCCCAGCATTTT.

V and J are TRBV7-2 and TRBJ2-1; a weak D match, TRBD1 (7 bases). V was trimmed by 6 bases and J by 6 bases, leaving 21 bases between them. Germline V lookup: CDR1 SGHTA, CDR2 FQGNSA. The CDR3 totals 16 residues. CDR3 in amino acids: CASSSRGAGIGNEQFF. The CDR3 DNA follows: TGTGCCAGCAGTTCCAGGGGGGCGGGAATAGGCAATGAGCAGTTCTTC. The full variable domain, rest sourced from reference TRBV7-2 and TRBJ2-1, is GAGVSQSPSNKVTEKGKDVELRCDPISGHTALYWYRQSLGQGLEFLIYFQGNSAPDKSGLPSDRFSAERTGGSVSTLTIQRTQQEDSAVYLCASSSRGAGIGNEQFFGPGTRLTVL.

V and J are TRBV11-2 and TRBJ1-2, with 7 bases matching TRBD1. The J segment lost 7 bases and the V segment lost 2 bases, leaving 4 bases of the junction unmatched. CDR1 is SGHAT, CDR2 FQNNGV, per germline. The CDR3 consists of 13 residues. DNA for the CDR3: TGTGCCAGCAGCTTAAGACAGGGCTCTGGCTACACCTTC. This gives the protein CASSLRQGSGYTF. Looking up the rest from reference TRBV11-2 and TRBJ1-2 gives the full variable domain: EAGVAQSPRYKIIEKRQSVAFWCNPISGHATLYWYQQILGQGPKLLIQFQNNGVVDDSQLPKDRFSAERLKGVDSTLKIQPAKLEDSAVYLCASSLRQGSGYTFGSGTRLTVV.

There are a few counts of this clone. The chain combines TRBV12-5 with TRBJ1-2; the match to TRBD1 covers 11 bases. Germline V gives CDR1 LGHNT, CDR2 FRNRAP. The CDR3 spans 14 residues. After removal of 6 bases from V and 5 bases from J, the junction contained 5 bases not matched to a gene. The CDR3: CASGPGQGAYGYTF. DNA of the CDR3: TGTGCTAGTGGCCCAGGACAGGGGGCGTATGGCTACACCTTC.

This chain connects TRBV18 to TRBJ1-3; no firm D call. The CDR3 extends over 15 amino acids. Per the germline V gene, CDR1 is KGHSH and CDR2 is LQKENI. Trimming cost V 0 bases and J 0 bases, with 6 bases left between them. CDR3 sequence: CASSPPSISGNTIYF. In DNA form, the CDR3 reads TGTGCCAGCTCACCACCGTCAATCTCTGGAAACACCATATATTTT.

This chain connects TRBV2 to TRBJ1-1; D call uncertain. Trimming shortened V by 6 bases and J by 4 bases, and 12 bases separated the two germline ends. Germline values: CDR1 SNHLY, CDR2 FYNNEI. The CDR3 length is 13 residues. As DNA, the CDR3 is TGTGCCAGCAGGCCGGTGTCAGGCACTGAAGCTTTCTTT. This sequence encodes CASRPVSGTEAFF.

CDR3 in DNA: TGCGCCAGCAGCCAAGGGGTGCGAACTGAAGCTTTCTTT. Amino acid sequence: CASSQGVRTEAFF. This chain uses TRBV4-3 with TRBJ1-1; unclear D gene. Trimming cost V 1 base and J 5 bases, with 8 bases left between them. The CDR3 is 13 residues long. Germline-derived CDR1 and CDR2 are LGHNA and YSLEER.

This chain joins TRBV2 and TRBJ1-6; D uncertain. Trimming removed 7 bases at V and 7 bases at J, with 11 bases between. The CDR3 covers 13 residues. Germline CDR1 is SNHLY and CDR2 is FYNNEI. The CDR3 DNA sequence: TGTGCCAGCACACCGCTTAGGAATTCACCCCTCCACTTT. As protein: CASTPLRNSPLHF.

The chain combines TRBV10-3 with TRBJ1-1, with TRBD1 as a possible D gene (6 bases). This CDR3 spans 13 amino acids. V lost 4 bases and J lost 6, with 12 bases in between. Germline loops: CDR1 ENHRY, CDR2 SYGVKD. In DNA, the CDR3 is TGTGCCATCAGTGTTAGGGGGGCCCCTGAAGCTTTCTTT. It codes for CAISVRGAPEAFF.